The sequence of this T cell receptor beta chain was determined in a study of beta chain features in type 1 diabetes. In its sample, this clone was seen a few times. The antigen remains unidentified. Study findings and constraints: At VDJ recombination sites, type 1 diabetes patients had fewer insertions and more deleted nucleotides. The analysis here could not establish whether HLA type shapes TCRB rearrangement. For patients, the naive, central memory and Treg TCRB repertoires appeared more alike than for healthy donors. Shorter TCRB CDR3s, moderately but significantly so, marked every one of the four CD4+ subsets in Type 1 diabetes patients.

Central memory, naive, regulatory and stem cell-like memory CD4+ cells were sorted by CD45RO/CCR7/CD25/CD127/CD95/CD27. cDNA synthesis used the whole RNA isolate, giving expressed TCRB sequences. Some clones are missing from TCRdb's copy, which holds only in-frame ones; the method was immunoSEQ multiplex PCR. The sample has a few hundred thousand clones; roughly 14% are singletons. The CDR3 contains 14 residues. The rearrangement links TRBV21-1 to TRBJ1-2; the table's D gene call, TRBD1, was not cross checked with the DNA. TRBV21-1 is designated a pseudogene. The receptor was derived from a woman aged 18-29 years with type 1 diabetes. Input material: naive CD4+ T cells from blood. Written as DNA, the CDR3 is TGTGCCAGCAGTTCCCAGGGGGCGCACTATGGCTACACCTTC. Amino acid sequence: CASSSQGAHYGYTF.